This paragraph covers one TCR beta chain sequence. Other nucleotide sequences from this sample produce the same CDR3. CDR1 is SEHNR and CDR2 is FQNEAQ in the germline V gene (reference sequence). The CDR3 loop spans 12 amino acids. With V trimmed by 5 bases and J by 4 bases, 1 base remained unmatched. This entry is derived from a study of blood T cell repertoires in COVID-19. Study-wide background: COVID-19 samples from acute and convalescent phases originated in the United States, Italy and Spain.

Some clones are missing from TCRdb's copy, which holds only in-frame ones; the method was immunoSEQ multiplex PCR. Of around 100,000 clones listed, roughly nine tenths are singletons. This receptor was taken from a man aged 45 to 65 with acute or convalescent COVID-19. Material: peripheral blood. This chain joins TRBV7-9 and TRBJ1-1; 7 bases map to TRBD1. In DNA, the CDR3 is TGTGCCAGCAGCCAGGGGGGCACTGAAGCTTTCTTT. Amino acids: CASSQGGTEAFF.